This T cell receptor beta chain was obtained from a study of shared T cell receptors in the human thymus. The repertoire was sequenced with immunoSEQ multiplex PCR; TCRdb's copy has only in-frame clones and lacks some. The sample lists approximately 730,000 clones, approximately 85% occurring once. Trimming removed 0 bases from V and 1 base from J, with 13 bases in between. CDR1 and CDR2 (germline): SGHDT, YYEEEE. The CDR3 covers 16 residues. This same sample was also part of a study on human thymus T cells. This second report adds: Thymic samples were excised during corrective heart operations. Across thymic and blood repertoires, the usage of V and J genes appeared to be biased. Related research found strongly overlapping thymic repertoires in unrelated individuals.

The V call is TRBV5-6, the J call TRBJ1-1; possible D gene TRBD1, 6 bases. This receptor was identified in a girl younger than two with a congenital heart defect. Sequencing was done on a sample of thymocytes. The CDR3, as DNA: TGTGCCAGCAGCTTGGCCAAGGGACACGAGAACACTGAAGCTTTCTTT. Residues: CASSLAKGHENTEAFF.